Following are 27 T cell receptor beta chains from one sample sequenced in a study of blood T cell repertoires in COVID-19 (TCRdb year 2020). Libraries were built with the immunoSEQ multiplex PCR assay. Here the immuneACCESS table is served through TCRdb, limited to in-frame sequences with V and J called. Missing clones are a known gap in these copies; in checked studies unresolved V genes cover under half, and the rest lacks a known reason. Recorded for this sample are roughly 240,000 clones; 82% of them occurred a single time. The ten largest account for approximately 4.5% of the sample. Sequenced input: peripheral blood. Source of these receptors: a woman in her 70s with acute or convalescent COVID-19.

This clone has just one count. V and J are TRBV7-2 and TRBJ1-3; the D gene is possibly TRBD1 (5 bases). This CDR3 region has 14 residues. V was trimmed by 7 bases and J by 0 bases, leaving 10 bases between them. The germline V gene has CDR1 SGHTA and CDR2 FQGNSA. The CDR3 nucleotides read TGTGCCAGCACCCAGGGCCTCTCTGGAAACACCATATATTTT. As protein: CASTQGLSGNTIYF. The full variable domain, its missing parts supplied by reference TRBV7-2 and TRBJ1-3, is GAGVSQSPSNKVTEKGKDVELRCDPISGHTALYWYRQSLGQGLEFLIYFQGNSAPDKSGLPSDRFSAERTGGSVSTLTIQRTQQEDSAVYLCASTQGLSGNTIYFGEGSWLTVV.

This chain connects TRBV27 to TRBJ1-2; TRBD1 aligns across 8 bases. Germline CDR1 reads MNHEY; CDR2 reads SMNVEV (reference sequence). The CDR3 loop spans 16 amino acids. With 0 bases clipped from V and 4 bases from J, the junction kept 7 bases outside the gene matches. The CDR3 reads CASSLSSRGRGYGYTF. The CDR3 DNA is TGTGCCAGCAGTTTATCATCCAGGGGGCGCGGCTATGGCTACACCTTC.

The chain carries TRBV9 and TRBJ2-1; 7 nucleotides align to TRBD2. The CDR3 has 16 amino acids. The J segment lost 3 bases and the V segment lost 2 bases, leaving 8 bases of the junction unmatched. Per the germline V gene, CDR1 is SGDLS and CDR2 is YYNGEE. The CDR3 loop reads CASSVGGGGVYNEQFF. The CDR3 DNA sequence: TGTGCCAGCAGCGTGGGCGGGGGAGGAGTCTACAATGAGCAGTTCTTC.

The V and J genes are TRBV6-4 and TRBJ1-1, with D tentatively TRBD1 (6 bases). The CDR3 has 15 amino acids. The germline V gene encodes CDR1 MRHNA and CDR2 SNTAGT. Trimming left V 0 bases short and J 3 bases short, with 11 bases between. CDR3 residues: CASSDSGTPDTEAFF. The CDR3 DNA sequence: TGTGCCAGCAGTGACTCCGGGACACCTGACACTGAAGCTTTCTTT.

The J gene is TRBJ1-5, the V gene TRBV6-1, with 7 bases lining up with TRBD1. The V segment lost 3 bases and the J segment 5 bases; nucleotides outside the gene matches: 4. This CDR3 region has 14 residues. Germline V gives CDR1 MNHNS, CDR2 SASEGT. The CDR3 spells CASSETGIYQPQHF. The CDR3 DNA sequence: TGTGCCAGCAGTGAGACAGGGATATATCAGCCCCAGCATTTT.

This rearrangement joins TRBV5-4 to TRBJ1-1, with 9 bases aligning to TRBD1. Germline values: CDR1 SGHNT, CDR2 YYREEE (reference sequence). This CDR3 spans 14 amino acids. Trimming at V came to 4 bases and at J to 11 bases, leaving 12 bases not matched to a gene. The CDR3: CASSPGTGRTMAFF. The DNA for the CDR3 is TGTGCCAGCAGCCCCGGGACAGGGAGGACGATGGCTTTCTTT.

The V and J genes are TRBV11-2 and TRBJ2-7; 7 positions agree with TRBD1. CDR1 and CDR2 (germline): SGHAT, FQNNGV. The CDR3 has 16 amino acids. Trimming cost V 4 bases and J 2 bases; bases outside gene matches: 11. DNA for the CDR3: TGTGCCAGCAGCTCGGTTATGTACAGGGGCGCCTACGAGCAGTACTTC. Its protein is CASSSVMYRGAYEQYF.

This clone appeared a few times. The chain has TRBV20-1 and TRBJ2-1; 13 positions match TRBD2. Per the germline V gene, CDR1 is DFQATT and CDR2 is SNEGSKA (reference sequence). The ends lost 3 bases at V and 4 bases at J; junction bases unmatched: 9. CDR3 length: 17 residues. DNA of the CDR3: TGCAGTGCTAGTGGGGGACTAGCGGGGCACCTTTACAATGAGCAGTTCTTC. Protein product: CSASGGLAGHLYNEQFF.

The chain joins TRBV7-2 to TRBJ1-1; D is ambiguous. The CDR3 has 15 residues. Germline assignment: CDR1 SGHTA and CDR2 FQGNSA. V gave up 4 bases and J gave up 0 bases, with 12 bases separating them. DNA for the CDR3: TGTGCCAGCAGCTCATCGGCGAGGATGAACACTGAAGCTTTCTTT. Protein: CASSSSARMNTEAFF.

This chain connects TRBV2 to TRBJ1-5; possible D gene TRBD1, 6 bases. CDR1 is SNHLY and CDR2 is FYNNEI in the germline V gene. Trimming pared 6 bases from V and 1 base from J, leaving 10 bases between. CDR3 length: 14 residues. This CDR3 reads CASRRGGSNQPQHF. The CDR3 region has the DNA TGTGCCAGCAGGAGGGGGGGGAGCAATCAGCCCCAGCATTTT.

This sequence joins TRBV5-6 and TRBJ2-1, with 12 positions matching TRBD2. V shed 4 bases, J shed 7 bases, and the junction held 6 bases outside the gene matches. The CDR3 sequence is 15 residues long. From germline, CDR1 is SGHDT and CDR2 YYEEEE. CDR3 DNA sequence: TGTGCCAGCAGCCCCCTAGCGGGGGGGCTTAATGAGCAGTTCTTC. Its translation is CASSPLAGGLNEQFF. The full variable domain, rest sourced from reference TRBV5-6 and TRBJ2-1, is DAGVTQSPTHLIKTRGQQVTLRCSPKSGHDTVSWYQQALGQGPQFIFQYYEEEERQRGNFPDRFSGHQFPNYSSELNVNALLLGDSALYLCASSPLAGGLNEQFFGPGTRLTVL.

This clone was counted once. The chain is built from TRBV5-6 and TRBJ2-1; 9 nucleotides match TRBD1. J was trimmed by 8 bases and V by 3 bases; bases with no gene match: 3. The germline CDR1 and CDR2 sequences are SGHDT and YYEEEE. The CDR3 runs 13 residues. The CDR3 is CASSSTGGDEQFF. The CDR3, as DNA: TGTGCCAGCAGCTCGACAGGGGGAGATGAGCAGTTCTTC.

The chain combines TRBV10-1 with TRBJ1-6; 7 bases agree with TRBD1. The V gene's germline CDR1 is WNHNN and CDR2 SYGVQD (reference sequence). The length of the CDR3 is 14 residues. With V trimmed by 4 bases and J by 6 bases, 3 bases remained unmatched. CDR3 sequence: CASSGGQPNSPLHF. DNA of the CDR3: TGCGCCAGCAGTGGGGGACAGCCTAATTCACCCCTCCACTTT.

CDR3 amino acids: CASSQGRNTIYF. CDR3 DNA: TGTGCCAGCAGCCAGGGGCGGAACACCATATATTTT. The chain links TRBV14 to TRBJ1-3; a weak D match, TRBD1 (5 bases). Trimming removed 3 bases at V and 7 bases at J, with 7 bases between. CDR1 is SGHDN and CDR2 is FVKESK in the germline V gene. CDR3 size: 12 residues.

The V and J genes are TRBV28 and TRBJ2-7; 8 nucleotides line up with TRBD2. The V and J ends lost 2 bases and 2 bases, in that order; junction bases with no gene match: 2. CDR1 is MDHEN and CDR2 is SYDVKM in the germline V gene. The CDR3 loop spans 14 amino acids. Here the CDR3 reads CASSLTGGAYEQYF. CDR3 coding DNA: TGTGCCAGCAGTTTAACCGGGGGGGCCTACGAGCAGTACTTC.

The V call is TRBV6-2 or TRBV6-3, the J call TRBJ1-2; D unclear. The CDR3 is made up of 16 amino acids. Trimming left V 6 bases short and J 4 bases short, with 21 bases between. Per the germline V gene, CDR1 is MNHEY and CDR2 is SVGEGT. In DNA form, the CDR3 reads TGTGCCAGCAGCCCTCTTGACACCTTCGGAATCTATGGCTACACCTTC. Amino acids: CASSPLDTFGIYGYTF.

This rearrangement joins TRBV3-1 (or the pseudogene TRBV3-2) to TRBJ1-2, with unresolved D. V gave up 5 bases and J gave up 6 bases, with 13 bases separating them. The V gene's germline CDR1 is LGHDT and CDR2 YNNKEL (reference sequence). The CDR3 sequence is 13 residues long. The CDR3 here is CASSTRESNGYTF. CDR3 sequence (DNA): TGTGCCAGCAGCACCCGGGAGAGCAATGGCTACACCTTC.

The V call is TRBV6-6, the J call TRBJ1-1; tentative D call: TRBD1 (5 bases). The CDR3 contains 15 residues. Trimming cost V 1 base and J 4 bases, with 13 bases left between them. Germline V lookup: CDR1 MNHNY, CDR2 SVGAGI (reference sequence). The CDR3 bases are TGTGCCAGCAGTTACTTTCCTACAGGTTCCACTGAAGCTTTCTTT. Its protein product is CASSYFPTGSTEAFF.

CDR3 protein: CASSQVRGARTDTQYF. Here the CDR3 DNA reads TGCGCCAGCAGCCAAGTCCGGGGGGCCAGGACAGATACGCAGTATTTT. The genes are TRBV4-3 and TRBJ2-3, with D maybe TRBD2 (7 bases). In germline, CDR1 is LGHNA, CDR2 YSLEER. Deletions cut 1 base from V and 3 bases from J, with 14 bases between. This CDR3 spans 16 amino acids.

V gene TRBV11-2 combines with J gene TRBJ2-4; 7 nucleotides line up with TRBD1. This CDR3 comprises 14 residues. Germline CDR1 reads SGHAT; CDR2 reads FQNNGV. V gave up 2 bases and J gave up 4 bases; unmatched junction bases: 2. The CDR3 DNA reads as TGTGCCAGCAGCTTATCGACAGGGAAAAACATTCAGTACTTC. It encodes CASSLSTGKNIQYF.

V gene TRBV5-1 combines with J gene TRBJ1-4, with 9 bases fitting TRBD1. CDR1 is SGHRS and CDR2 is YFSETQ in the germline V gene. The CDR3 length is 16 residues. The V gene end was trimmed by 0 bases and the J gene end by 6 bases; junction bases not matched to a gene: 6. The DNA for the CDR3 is TGCGCCAGCAGCTTGGCGCCACAGGGGGCGTATGAAAAACTGTTTTTT. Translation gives CASSLAPQGAYEKLFF. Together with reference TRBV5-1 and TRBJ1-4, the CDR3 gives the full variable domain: KAGVTQTPRYLIKTRGQQVTLSCSPISGHRSVSWYQQTPGQGLQFLFEYFSETQRNKGNFPGRFSGRQFSNSRSEMNVSTLELGDSALYLCASSLAPQGAYEKLFFGSGTQLSVL.

For the CDR3, the DNA is TGCGCCAGCAGCCAAGATCTTCCCAGATCCTACGAGCAGTACTTC. It encodes CASSQDLPRSYEQYF. The chain has TRBV4-1 and TRBJ2-7; D unresolved. This CDR3 region has 15 residues. With 0 bases removed from V and 1 base from J, the gap between germline ends came to 10 bases. Germline V gives CDR1 MGHRA, CDR2 YSYEKL.

The CDR3 nucleotides are TGTGCCAGCAGTTCGCTCCCCCGGACAGGGTGGGGCTACACCTTC. This encodes CASSSLPRTGWGYTF. This chain connects TRBV27 to TRBJ1-2, with 8 bases that match TRBD1. This CDR3 comprises 15 residues. J lost 8 bases, V lost 4 bases, and 12 bases had no gene match. Germline V gives CDR1 MNHEY, CDR2 SMNVEV (reference sequence).

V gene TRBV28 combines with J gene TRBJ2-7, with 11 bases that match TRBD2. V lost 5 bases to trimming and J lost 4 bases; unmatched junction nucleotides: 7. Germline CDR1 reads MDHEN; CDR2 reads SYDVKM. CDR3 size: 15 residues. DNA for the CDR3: TGTGCCAGCAGTCGCCTAGCGGGGGGCGAATACGAGCAGTACTTC. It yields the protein CASSRLAGGEYEQYF.

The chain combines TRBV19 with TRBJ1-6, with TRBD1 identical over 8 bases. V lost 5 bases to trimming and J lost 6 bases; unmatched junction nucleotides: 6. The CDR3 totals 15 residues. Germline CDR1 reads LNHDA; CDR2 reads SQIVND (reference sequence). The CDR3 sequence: CASSAGDRINSPLHF. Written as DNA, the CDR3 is TGTGCCAGTAGTGCCGGGGACAGGATTAATTCACCCCTCCACTTT.

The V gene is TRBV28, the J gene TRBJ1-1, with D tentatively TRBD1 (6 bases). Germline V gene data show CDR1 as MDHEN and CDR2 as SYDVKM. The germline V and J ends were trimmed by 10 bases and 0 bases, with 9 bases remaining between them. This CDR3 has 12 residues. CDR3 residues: CATGVMNTEAFF. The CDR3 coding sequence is TGTGCCACAGGGGTCATGAACACTGAAGCTTTCTTT.

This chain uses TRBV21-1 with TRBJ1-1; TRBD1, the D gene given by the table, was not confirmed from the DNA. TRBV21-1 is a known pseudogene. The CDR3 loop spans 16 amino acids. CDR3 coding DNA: TGTGCCAGCAGCAACTCTCAGGACAGGGCCAACACTGAAGCTTTCTTT. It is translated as CASSNSQDRANTEAFF.